Following are 13 T cell receptor beta chains from one sample sequenced in a study of vaccination and CD4 T cells after COVID-19. With the Oncomine TCR Beta short-read assay, DNA from cultured CD4+ T cells was sequenced. TCRdb re-called the PCR reads with MiXCR, one entry per CDR3 protein. The sample contains 9,000 to 10,000 distinct CDR3 sequences, 35% to 45% of which appear only once. The antigens of these receptors remain unknown. Treatment of the sample: roughly 10-day PBMC culture with coronavirus spike peptide pools or control peptides (ViraFEST assay). Gathered ahead of the COVID-19 pandemic (2011-2018) were the CD4+ T cells of the unexposed donor. The material sequenced was CD4+ T cells from blood, cultured in vitro. Receptors originate from a human donor in good health.

The chain couples TRBV19 to TRBJ1-3; D uncertain. The CDR3 is made up of 13 amino acids. V was clipped by 3 bases and J by 2 bases, with 5 bases between them. Germline V CDR1 and CDR2: LNHDA, SQIVND (reference sequence). The CDR3 coding sequence is TGTGCCAGTAGTATCCCACCTGGAAACACCATATATTTT. Its translation is CASSIPPGNTIYF.

The chain employs TRBV10-3 and TRBJ1-1, with D tentatively TRBD1 (5 bases). V gave up 8 bases and J gave up 5 bases, with 18 bases separating them. Germline lookup yields CDR1 ENHRY and CDR2 SYGVKD. The length of the CDR3 is 14 residues. The CDR3 bases are TGTGCCATCGTAGGGACCCTCGAAGGGACTGAAGCTTTCTTT. Its translation: CAIVGTLEGTEAFF.

This clonotype was counted between two and nine times. This chain uses TRBV4-3 with TRBJ1-2, with no clear D. The ends were cut back, 4 bases at V and 8 bases at J, with 23 bases in the middle. Per germline, CDR1 LGHNA and CDR2 YSLEER. This CDR3 contains 16 residues. The CDR3 sequence: CASSRVRENLSQGYTF. CDR3 bases: TGCGCCAGCAGCCGAGTCCGGGAGAACTTATCTCAAGGCTACACCTTC.

The V call is TRBV12-3 or TRBV12-4, the J call TRBJ1-5, with a tentative D call TRBD1 (6 bases). Trimming took 7 bases from V and 7 from J, leaving 14 bases between them. The CDR3 is 13 residues long. The CDR3 region is CASNEVGQQPQHF. The CDR3 region has the DNA TGTGCCAGCAATGAGGTAGGACAGCAGCCCCAGCATTTT.

This clonotype was recorded a few times. CDR3 nucleotides: TGCAGTGCTAGACCGGGGTCCTGGGCCAGCTCCTACGAGCAGTACTTC. Its translation: CSARPGSWASSYEQYF. The chain combines TRBV20-1 with TRBJ2-7, with a tentative D call TRBD2 (5 bases). This CDR3 has 16 residues. Germline CDR1 DFQATT, CDR2 SNEGSKA (reference sequence). The V and J ends lost 2 bases and 0 bases respectively, with 17 bases between them.

The CDR3, as DNA: TGTGCCAGTAGCGATACCGGGACACCCGGATTAAGGGGGCAGTTCTTC. Protein sequence: CASSDTGTPGLRGQFF. The rearrangement uses TRBV19 and TRBJ2-1, with D possibly being TRBD1 (6 bases). V was pared by 6 bases and J by 12 bases, with 27 bases between. CDR1 and CDR2 (germline): LNHDA, SQIVND (reference sequence). The CDR3 runs 16 residues.

This clonotype was counted between two and nine times. The rearrangement joins TRBV6-2 or TRBV6-3 to TRBJ2-7; the match to TRBD2 covers 7 bases. The CDR3 is made up of 13 amino acids. Germline V gives CDR1 MNHEY, CDR2 SVGEGT. V gave up 7 bases and J gave up 0 bases; unmatched junction bases: 3. The CDR3 spells CASTGGSSYEQYF. Here the CDR3 DNA reads TGTGCCAGCACCGGCGGGAGCTCCTACGAGCAGTACTTC.

The chain has TRBV20-1 and TRBJ2-7; D perhaps matches TRBD2 (5 bases). Trimming stripped 5 bases from V and 6 bases from J, with 14 bases between. The CDR3 totals 12 residues. CDR1 is DFQATT, CDR2 SNEGSKA, per germline (reference sequence). The chain's CDR3 is CSAQPWAGEQYF. The CDR3 nucleotides are TGCAGTGCTCAACCCTGGGCGGGCGAGCAGTACTTC.

This clonotype was observed a few times. The V gene is TRBV11-2, the J gene TRBJ1-2; possible D gene TRBD1, 5 bases. CDR1 SGHAT and CDR2 FQNNGV come from the germline V gene. The CDR3 loop spans 16 amino acids. V was trimmed by 1 base and J by 5 bases, leaving 17 bases between them. CDR3 loop: CASSLGGGRISYGYTF. The DNA for the CDR3 is TGTGCCAGCAGCTTAGGGGGGGGACGGATAAGTTATGGCTACACCTTC.

Relative to its sample, this clonotype is medium-sized. J is TRBJ1-2 and V is TRBV2, with 9 nucleotides matching TRBD1. CDR3 length equals 14 residues. From germline, CDR1 is SNHLY and CDR2 FYNNEI. Germline trimming cut 4 bases from V and 8 bases from J; bases unmatched to any gene: 8. CDR3 coding DNA: TGTGCCAGCAGTGTTGAGGTGGGGACAGGGGGCTACACCTTC. Its protein product is CASSVEVGTGGYTF.

This chain links TRBV2 with TRBJ2-2; 8 bases match TRBD2. Losses at the gene ends were 6 bases for V and 4 bases for J; bases not matched to a gene: 7. The CDR3 consists of 15 residues. CDR1 is SNHLY and CDR2 is FYNNEI in the germline V gene. CDR3 residues: CASRSSGSPTGELFF. In nucleotides, the CDR3 is TGTGCCAGCAGGAGCAGCGGGAGCCCCACCGGGGAGCTGTTTTTT.

The chain has TRBV20-1 and TRBJ1-2, with a weak D call TRBD1 (6 bases). This CDR3 region has 15 residues. Germline assignment: CDR1 DFQATT and CDR2 SNEGSKA (reference sequence). V was pared by 5 bases and J by 6 bases, with 22 bases between. The CDR3 DNA reads as TGCAGTGCTCGGAGTGAGGGGGGTAAGGACCATGGCTACACCTTC. Residues: CSARSEGGKDHGYTF.

The V and J genes are TRBV20-1 and TRBJ2-3; D could derive from TRBD1 or TRBD2 (7 bases each). V gave up 6 bases and J gave up 4 bases, with 20 bases separating them. This CDR3 contains 15 residues. Germline values: CDR1 DFQATT, CDR2 SNEGSKA (reference sequence). The CDR3 protein is CSARAGDQGADTQYF. CDR3 nucleotide sequence: TGCAGTGCCCGGGCGGGGGACCAGGGGGCAGATACGCAGTATTTT.